This T cell receptor (beta chain) derives from a study of shared clonotypes between healthy human individuals. General observations from the study: Donors were few, which limited the genetic and exposure-history diversity represented.

Germline values: CDR1 MNHEY, CDR2 SMNVEV (reference sequence). The CDR3 is 15 amino acids. Trimming left V 8 bases short and J 3 bases short, with 20 bases between. There were no recent acute infections or vaccinations among the donors, who were healthy HIV-negative adults. This clone was observed a few times. What it recognizes is unknown. The authors ran the assay at deep level. Sequenced by immunoSEQ multiplex PCR; TCRdb stores in-frame clones only, minus some. Of 450,000 to 500,000 clones in the sample, almost 80% were seen once. The J gene is TRBJ2-7, the V gene TRBV27; the D gene is possibly TRBD1 (6 bases). The receptor's source is a woman between 35 and 50 years old in good health. Some clones in this sample may be carry-over from other donors' samples. The material sequenced was PBMCs. The CDR3 reads CASRNRPIRGYEQYF. The CDR3 nucleotides are TGTGCCAGCCGAAACAGGCCAATCAGGGGCTACGAGCAGTACTTC.